A selection of T cell receptor beta chains follows, all from one sample in a study of blood T cell repertoires in COVID-19. Assay used: immunoSEQ multiplex PCR; TCRdb lists only in-frame clones, some missing. The repertoire holds around 250,000 clones, with 84% as singletons. The specimen was peripheral blood. The source of these receptors is a woman aged 35 to 49 who had recovered from COVID-19. The CDR3 runs from the conserved cysteine through the conserved F or W. D genes are given only for firm matches. A row's size may be missing; if present it is once, few, many or a size class.

clone size	V gene	J gene	D gene	CDR3 protein	CDR3 DNA
-	TRBV29-1	TRBJ2-2	-	CSVNQENTGELFF	TGCAGCGTCAATCAGGAGAACACCGGGGAGCTGTTTTTT
-	TRBV9	TRBJ1-2	-	CASSPRAGGGLSYGYTF	TGTGCCAGCAGCCCTCGTGCGGGGGGAGGATTGAGCTATGGCTACACCTTC
-	TRBV4-2	TRBJ2-5	-	CASSQGGAVETQYF	TGTGCCAGCAGCCAAGGCGGGGCAGTGGAGACCCAGTACTTC
once	TRBV5-3	TRBJ2-1	-	CAHNYNEQFF	TGTGCTCACAACTACAATGAGCAGTTCTTC
-	TRBV18	TRBJ1-3	-	CASSPPGGLSGNTIYF	TGTGCCAGCTCACCACCGGGGGGACTCTCTGGAAACACCATATATTTT
few	TRBV7-9	TRBJ2-3	TRBD1	CASSSRVGQGDTDTQYF	TGTGCCAGCAGCTCGCGTGTTGGACAGGGGGACACAGATACGCAGTATTTT
-	TRBV27	TRBJ2-3	-	CASGFAATDTQYF	TGTGCCAGCGGCTTTGCGGCCACAGATACGCAGTATTTT
-	TRBV5-1	TRBJ2-1	TRBD2	CASSRTSGGPFF	TGCGCCAGCAGCCGGACTAGCGGGGGGCCGTTCTTC
-	TRBV9	TRBJ1-1	-	CASTPGVRDTEAFF	TGTGCCAGCACCCCGGGGGTGAGGGACACTGAAGCTTTCTTT
-	TRBV30	TRBJ2-7	TRBD1	CAWRGDRGRGSAYEQYF	TGTGCCTGGAGGGGGGACAGGGGGCGCGGAAGTGCCTACGAGCAGTACTTC
-	TRBV2	TRBJ2-7	TRBD1	CASKPLRQGAFEQYF	TGTGCCAGCAAGCCCCTCCGACAGGGGGCGTTTGAGCAGTACTTC
-	TRBV6-1	TRBJ2-3	TRBD2	CASSDSGGTYDTQYF	TGTGCCAGCAGTGATAGCGGGGGGACCTATGATACGCAGTATTTT
-	TRBV5-1	TRBJ1-1	TRBD1	CASSLLGQGEAFF	TGCGCCAGCAGCCTCCTCGGACAGGGAGAAGCTTTCTTT
many	TRBV25-1	TRBJ1-5	TRBD1	CASSRGDRASNQPQHF	TGTGCCAGCAGCCGGGGGGACAGGGCGAGCAATCAGCCCCAGCATTTT
-	TRBV27	TRBJ2-7	-	CASMRSSPYYEQYF	TGTGCCAGCATGAGGTCTTCCCCCTACTACGAGCAGTACTTC
few	TRBV4-2	TRBJ2-7	-	CASSHGGTNTYEQYF	TGTGCCAGCAGCCACGGGGGTACCAATACCTACGAGCAGTACTTC
-	TRBV30	TRBJ2-3	-	CAWDITDTQYF	TGTGCCTGGGACATCACAGATACGCAGTATTTT
-	TRBV28	TRBJ1-3	-	CASKVAAPPGGSGNTIYF	TGTGCCAGCAAGGTTGCGGCACCGCCCGGGGGTTCTGGAAACACCATATATTTT
-	TRBV29-1	TRBJ2-3	-	CSVRDSLGDTQYF	TGCAGCGTAAGGGACTCCCTCGGGGATACGCAGTATTTT
-	TRBV5-6	TRBJ1-2	-	CASSPAPGGRGYTF	TGTGCCAGCAGCCCAGCCCCCGGGGGTAGAGGCTACACCTTC
-	TRBV25-1	TRBJ1-2	-	CASSQGHLANYGYTF	TGTGCCAGCAGCCAGGGACACCTAGCTAACTATGGCTACACCTTC
-	TRBV11-2	TRBJ2-5	-	CASSLERQRETQYF	TGTGCCAGCAGCTTAGAGCGCCAACGAGAGACCCAGTACTTC
-	TRBV27	TRBJ2-1	TRBD2	CASSLPREGWNEQFF	TGTGCCAGCAGTCTACCCCGGGAGGGATGGAATGAGCAGTTCTTC
-	TRBV14	TRBJ2-5	TRBD1	CASSQTGGSRGETQYF	TGTGCCAGCAGCCAAACAGGGGGCTCGAGGGGTGAGACCCAGTACTTC
-	TRBV10-2	TRBJ1-4	-	CASLRGWDEKLFF	TGCGCCAGCCTCAGGGGATGGGATGAAAAACTGTTTTTT
-	TRBV6-5	TRBJ1-4	-	CASRPFAGSNEKLFF	TGTGCCAGCAGGCCCTTCGCAGGCAGTAATGAAAAACTGTTTTTT
-	TRBV2	TRBJ2-3	TRBD1	CASRHDRGRTDTQYF	TGTGCCAGCAGACACGACAGGGGGAGGACAGATACGCAGTATTTT
-	TRBV28	TRBJ2-5	-	CASSVVGETQYF	TGTGCCAGCAGCGTGGTCGGAGAGACCCAGTACTTC
once	TRBV13	TRBJ2-3	TRBD2	CASGYSGTSGVTQYF	TGTGCCAGCGGATACTCCGGGACTAGCGGGGTTACGCAGTATTTT
-	TRBV4-2	TRBJ1-3	-	CASSLLGSGNTIYF	TGTGCCAGCAGCCTACTAGGGTCGGGAAACACCATATATTTT
-	TRBV6-5	TRBJ2-5	-	CASSPSYDRVYDF	TGTGCCAGCAGCCCGTCATACGACAGAGTTTACGACTTC
-	TRBV30	TRBJ2-3	-	CAWSVGGTFTDTQYF	TGTGCCTGGAGTGTTGGCGGGACCTTCACAGATACGCAGTATTTT
-	TRBV5-1	TRBJ2-3	-	CASSPPGAEGTDTQYF	TGCGCCAGCAGCCCCCCTGGGGCTGAGGGCACAGATACGCAGTATTTT
-	TRBV28	TRBJ1-2	-	CASSLYVPSYGYTF	TGTGCCAGCAGTTTATATGTTCCTTCCTATGGCTACACCTTC
-	TRBV28	TRBJ1-5	-	CASSFPRAGNQPQHF	TGTGCCAGCAGTTTCCCCAGGGCGGGCAATCAGCCCCAGCATTTT
few	TRBV5-6	TRBJ1-5	-	CASSLGDQPQHF	TGTGCCAGCAGCTTGGGCGATCAGCCCCAGCATTTT
-	TRBV19	TRBJ2-6	TRBD1	CASSIQGARSGANVLTF	TGTGCCAGTAGTATCCAGGGGGCGCGCTCTGGGGCCAACGTCCTGACTTTC
-	TRBV2	TRBJ1-5	-	CASSAYQGASQPQHF	TGTGCCAGCAGTGCATACCAGGGTGCAAGTCAGCCCCAGCATTTT
-	TRBV24-1	TRBJ2-7	TRBD1	CATSATGVAYEQYF	TGTGCCACCAGTGCAACAGGGGTGGCCTACGAGCAGTACTTC
-	TRBV4-1	TRBJ2-2	TRBD1	CASSGFLWGQGVANTGELFF	TGCGCCAGCAGCGGTTTCTTATGGGGACAGGGGGTCGCGAACACCGGGGAGCTGTTTTTT
-	TRBV5-1	TRBJ2-3	TRBD1	CASSLLGQDTDTQYF	TGCGCCAGCAGCTTGCTGGGACAGGACACAGATACGCAGTATTTT
-	TRBV11-2	TRBJ1-6	TRBD1	CASSYPDRAVNSPLHF	TGTGCCAGCAGCTATCCGGACAGGGCAGTCAATTCACCCCTCCACTTT
-	TRBV5-1	TRBJ2-5	-	CASSLGLGDVYQETQYF	TGCGCCAGCAGCTTAGGACTGGGAGATGTGTACCAAGAGACCCAGTACTTC
-	TRBV28	TRBJ1-2	-	CASRDTMSEGYTF	TGTGCCAGCCGGGACACGATGAGTGAGGGCTACACCTTC